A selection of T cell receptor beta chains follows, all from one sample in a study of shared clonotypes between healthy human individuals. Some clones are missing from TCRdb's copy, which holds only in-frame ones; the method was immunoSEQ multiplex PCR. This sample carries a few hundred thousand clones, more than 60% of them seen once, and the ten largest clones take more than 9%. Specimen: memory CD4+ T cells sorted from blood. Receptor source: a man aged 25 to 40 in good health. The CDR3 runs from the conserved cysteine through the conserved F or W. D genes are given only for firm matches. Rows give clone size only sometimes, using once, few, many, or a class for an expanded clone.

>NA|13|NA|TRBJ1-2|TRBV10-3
TGTGCCATCAAGAGGGGACATAACTATGGCTACACCTTC
CAIKRGHNYGYTF
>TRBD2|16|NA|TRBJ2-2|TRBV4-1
TGCGCCAGCAGCCCCCCTAGCGGGACGAACACCGGGGAGCTGTTTTTT
CASSPPSGTNTGELFF
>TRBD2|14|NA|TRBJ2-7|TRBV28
TGTGCCAGCAGGCTAGCGGGAGATACCTACGAGCAGTACTTC
CASRLAGDTYEQYF
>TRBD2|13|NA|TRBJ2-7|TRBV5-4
TGTGCCAGCAGCTCCCCTGCAGCGGGGGAGCAGTACTTC
CASSSPAAGEQYF
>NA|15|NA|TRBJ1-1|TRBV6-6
TGTGCCAGCAGTTACGGCGACGGAGCTTTCGATGAAGCTTTCTTT
CASSYGDGAFDEAFF
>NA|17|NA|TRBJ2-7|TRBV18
TGTGCCAGCTCCCGTCTCAGAGGTATACGGGATTCCTACGAGCAGTACTTC
CASSRLRGIRDSYEQYF
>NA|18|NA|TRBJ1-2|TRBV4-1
TGCGCCAGCAGCCAAGATAGTCGTCGACGGGGAATTAACTATGGCTACACCTTC
CASSQDSRRRGINYGYTF
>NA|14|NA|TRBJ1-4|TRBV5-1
TGCGCCAGCAGCGCCACAGGGCCGGGTGAAAAACTGTTTTTT
CASSATGPGEKLFF
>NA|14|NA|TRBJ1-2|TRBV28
TGTGCCAGCAGTTTATACGGGTCTACCTATGGCTACACCTTC
CASSLYGSTYGYTF
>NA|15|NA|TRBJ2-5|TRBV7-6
TGTGCCAGCAGCCCGCGACGGGGAACGGAGGAGACCCAGTACTTC
CASSPRRGTEETQYF
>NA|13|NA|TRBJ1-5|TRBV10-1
TGCGCCAGCAGTCCAGGGTTAGATCAGCCCCAGCATTTT
CASSPGLDQPQHF
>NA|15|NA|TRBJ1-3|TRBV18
TGTGCCAGCTCACCACCGGGGCAGGGGAGAAACACCATATATTTT
CASSPPGQGRNTIYF
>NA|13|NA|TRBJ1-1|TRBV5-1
TGCGCCAGCACGCGGACAATGAACACTGAAGCTTTCTTT
CASTRTMNTEAFF
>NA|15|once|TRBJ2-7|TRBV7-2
TGTGCCAGCAGCTTAGGAGTTGGCGGGTGGGGGTCGCAGTACTTC
CASSLGVGGWGSQYF
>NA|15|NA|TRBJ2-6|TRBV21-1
TGTGCCAGCAGCAAAGGAGGGACCGGGGCCAACGTCCTGACTTTC
CASSKGGTGANVLTF
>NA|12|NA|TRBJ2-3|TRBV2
TGTGCCAGCAGTCGAACCACAGATACGCAGTATTTT
CASSRTTDTQYF
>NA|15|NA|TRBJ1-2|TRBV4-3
TGCGCCAGCAGCAAAGCTGGCACCGCTAACTATGGCTACACCTTC
CASSKAGTANYGYTF
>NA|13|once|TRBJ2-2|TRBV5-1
TGCGCCAGCAGGGAGAGGAACACCGGGGAGCTGTTTTTT
CASRERNTGELFF
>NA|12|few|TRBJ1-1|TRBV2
TGTGCCAGCGGCCGGGCGAACACTGAAGCTTTCTTT
CASGRANTEAFF
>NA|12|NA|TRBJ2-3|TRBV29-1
TGCAGCGTTGCCCAGGGCGCAGATACGCAGTATTTT
CSVAQGADTQYF
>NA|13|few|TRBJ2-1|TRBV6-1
TGTGCCAGCACCAGACCGATTTCAGGAGAGCAGTTCTTC
CASTRPISGEQFF